This T cell receptor beta chain was sequenced for a study of cytomegalovirus exposure and HLA in healthy donors. The study, taken as a whole, reports: Subsequent analysis found a tendency for first-cohort TCR clusters to co-occur within the approximately 130 validation repertoires. The classifier, whose performance was assessed in both the original and validation cohorts, reportedly diagnosed cytomegalovirus status with high specificity and sensitivity.

The germline V gene has CDR1 SGHTA and CDR2 FQGNSA. With 2 bases removed from V and 6 bases from J, the gap between germline ends came to 16 bases. The CDR3 is made up of 15 amino acids. Only in-frame clones appear in the TCRdb table, and some are missing; sequencing was by immunoSEQ multiplex PCR. Among 150,000 to 200,000 clones, about nine tenths were seen once, and the ten largest hold around 4.4%. As regards this clone: The antigen remains undetermined.

This receptor was taken from a man aged 18 to 30 in good health and CMV-seropositive. Sequenced material: PBMCs. The V and J genes are TRBV7-2 and TRBJ1-2, with D possibly matching TRBD1 (6 bases). CDR3 DNA: TGTGCCAGCAGCTTATACAGGGTCGAGACCCATGGCTACACCTTC. Translation gives CASSLYRVETHGYTF.